This record concerns one T cell receptor beta chain sequence. This clonotype was seen repeatedly, ten times or more. Its antigen is still unknown. The sample holds no much larger clone one base away, and base qualities are not on file. V loses 4 bases, J loses 3 bases, and the germline ends lie 7 bases apart. Taken from the germline V gene (reference sequence), the CDR1 and CDR2 loops are LGHDT and YNNKEL. The cysteine opens and the phenylalanine closes a CDR3 of 12 amino acids. Here the CDR3 DNA is all that survives: 36 bases in frame from base 1. Sequencing relied on an Illumina HiSeq 2500. Quantitative 5'-RACE with molecular barcodes was the method used to prepare the TCR beta libraries. The source study handled its data this way. A new computational method based on a probabilistic model of VDJ rearrangement was used to identify disease-linked TCR variants. The raw public data were reprocessed by TCRdb itself: fastp quality trimming at Q25, MiXCR clonotype calling, in-frame beta chains only. Rows with one shared CDR3 protein collapse into an entry with the most common genes and DNA. These V and J calls are TCRdb output, not the study's own analysis. Here the sample has about 240,000 distinct CDR3 sequences; roughly a tenth occur a single time. Jointly, the top ten make up 2.6% of the sample.

The source of the sample is a study of CD8 T cells in ankylosing spondylitis (dated by TCRdb to the late 2010s). Describing the broader study: T cell receptor beta repertoires were profiled in healthy donors and ankylosing spondylitis patients so that disease-linked TCR variants could be found. The full study cohort was made up of about 24 ankylosing spondylitis patients and 108 healthy donors. Peripheral blood samples were taken, and synovial fluid was additionally collected from ankylosing spondylitis patients.

Here is what the overall study found, with its caveats: Blood from ankylosing spondylitis patients appeared to be characterized by a TCR beta motif composed of about eight highly homologous amino acid variants. The disease-linked clones showed a CD8+ phenotype and occurred at relatively low frequencies in peripheral blood. The disease-linked clones were reported as significantly enriched in matched synovial fluid samples from ankylosing spondylitis patients. Some TCR beta motif variants had previously been reported in synovial fluid and blood of reactive arthritis patients, which suggested common disease-initiation mechanisms.

The sequence joins TRBV3-1 to TRBJ2-7; no D segment can be confidently identified. Sequencing was carried out using blood, either unsorted or a sorted T cell fraction (not recorded which). This TCR derives from a male donor with ankylosing spondylitis or in good health (not recorded which). The encoded CDR3 is CASSRTDYEQYF. The bases read TGTGCCAGCAGCCGTACAGACTACGAGCAGTACTTC.